Presented here are 19 T cell receptor beta chains from one specimen sequenced in a study of T cells in Graves' hyperthyroidism and ophthalmopathy. Using RNA transcripts as the source, TCR beta CDR3 regions were amplified. Using the HTBI primer set, a first-round RT-PCR was run on the TCR CDR3. Via MiXCR, TCRdb re-called the multiplex PCR reads, giving one row per CDR3 protein. The top ten hold around a quarter of the sample, which has 450,000 to 650,000 distinct CDR3 sequences, around 20% seen once. The sample taken for sequencing was blood. Source of these receptors: a man aged 18-30 years with Graves' hyperthyroidism.

This clonotype was observed at least ten times. The genes are TRBV10-3 and TRBJ2-3; D is possibly TRBD2 (6 bases). Germline CDR1 is ENHRY and CDR2 is SYGVKD. With 3 bases removed from V and 4 bases from J, the gap between germline ends came to 14 bases. CDR3 length: 15 amino acids. In DNA, the CDR3 is TGTGCCATCAGTGACCGGCGGGGCCTCTCAGATACGCAGTATTTT. This gives the protein CAISDRRGLSDTQYF.

In regard to this clonotype: This may be a read error: a much more frequent sequence differs by one nucleotide. This CDR3 fails to terminate in the conserved phenylalanine or tryptophan, so it likely reflects a read error. The CDR3 nucleotides read TGTGCCAGCAGTAATGCTAACTATGGCTACACCTAC. This codes for CASSNANYGYTY. The V and J genes are TRBV6-1 and TRBJ1-2; D not resolved. The V and J ends lost 5 bases and 0 bases respectively, with 4 bases between them. Germline values: CDR1 MNHNS, CDR2 SASEGT. The CDR3 length is 12 residues.

This clonotype was picked up many times. The rearrangement links TRBV2 to TRBJ2-5; 10 bases are a match to TRBD1. Germline trimming cut 4 bases from V and 3 bases from J; bases unmatched to any gene: 2. Germline lookup yields CDR1 SNHLY and CDR2 FYNNEI. The CDR3 consists of 14 residues. The CDR3 loop is CASSAGQGEETQYF. CDR3 DNA sequence: TGTGCCAGCAGTGCAGGACAGGGGGAAGAGACCCAGTACTTC.

This clonotype occurred many times. The chain links TRBV19 to TRBJ1-2, with 12 bases that match TRBD1. Germline trimming cut 9 bases from V and 1 base from J; bases unmatched to any gene: 6. The CDR3 contains 15 residues. Germline CDR1 LNHDA, CDR2 SQIVND (reference sequence). CDR3: CASRGTGGFNYGYTF. The CDR3 nucleotides are TGTGCCAGCCGAGGGACAGGGGGCTTTAACTATGGCTACACCTTC.

Ten or more counts support this clonotype. This chain connects TRBV7-9 to TRBJ1-1; D is unresolved. Germline V lookup: CDR1 SEHNR, CDR2 FQNEAQ (reference sequence). V was shortened by 4 bases and J by 0 bases, with 9 bases between the two germline ends. CDR3 length equals 14 residues. CDR3 in amino acids: CASSWTLMNTEAFF. Here the CDR3 DNA reads TGTGCCAGCAGCTGGACTCTCATGAACACTGAAGCTTTCTTT.

This clonotype was found many times. This chain links TRBV27 with TRBJ2-7; the match to TRBD1 covers 9 bases. V was clipped by 4 bases and J by 5 bases; unmatched bases: 6. There are 14 residues in the CDR3. CDR1 MNHEY and CDR2 SMNVEV come from the germline V gene (reference sequence). CDR3 in amino acids: CASSWRQGVDEQYF. The CDR3 DNA follows: TGTGCCAGCAGTTGGAGACAGGGGGTGGACGAGCAGTACTTC.

This clonotype appeared many times. The V gene is TRBV28, the J gene TRBJ1-5, with 8 bases lining up with TRBD1. V trimming: 4 bases; J trimming: 2 bases; junction bases outside the gene matches: 7. Germline V lookup: CDR1 MDHEN, CDR2 SYDVKM. The CDR3 sequence is 16 residues long. Here the CDR3 DNA reads TGTGCCAGCAGTTCCCACAGGGGGGTCGGCAATCAGCCCCAGCATTTT. This gives the protein CASSSHRGVGNQPQHF.

The chain uses TRBV15 and TRBJ1-2; D might be TRBD1 (6 bases). Trimming shortened V by 2 bases and J by 5 bases, and 15 bases separated the two germline ends. Germline V gives CDR1 LNHNV, CDR2 YYDKDF (reference sequence). The CDR3 runs to 15 residues. In DNA form, the CDR3 reads TGTGCCACCAGCAGAAGACCAGGGGTAGGATATGGCTACACCTTC. Its translation is CATSRRPGVGYGYTF.

The chain couples TRBV19 to TRBJ1-1; tentative D call: TRBD1 (6 bases). This CDR3 region has 12 residues. V lost 6 bases to trimming and J lost 8 bases, with 13 bases between them. Germline CDR1 is LNHDA and CDR2 is SQIVND (reference sequence). The CDR3 DNA sequence: TGTGCCAGTAGCACTACAGGGATAGAAGCTTTCTTT. This codes for CASSTTGIEAFF. The variable domain in full, with the rest retrieved from reference TRBV19 and TRBJ1-1, is DGGITQSPKYLFRKEGQNVTLSCEQNLNHDAMYWYRQDPGQGLRLIYYSQIVNDFQKGDIAEGYSVSREKKESFPLTVTSAQKNPTAFYLCASSTTGIEAFFGQGTRLTVV.

This clonotype was observed at least ten times. This rearrangement joins TRBV6-1 to TRBJ2-5; the match to TRBD2 covers 10 bases. This CDR3 is 14 amino acids long. Germline trimming cut 6 bases from V and 5 bases from J; bases unmatched to any gene: 6. Germline CDR1 MNHNS, CDR2 SASEGT. The CDR3 DNA follows: TGTGCCAGCAGGAAAGCGGGGGGGCCGGAGACCCAGTACTTC. Amino acid sequence: CASRKAGGPETQYF.

This clonotype was observed many times. CDR3 sequence: CASSLSQQSYEAFF. The CDR3, as DNA: TGTGCCAGCAGTTTATCCCAACAGAGTTATGAAGCTTTCTTT. This sequence joins TRBV27 and TRBJ1-1; D remains unclear. CDR3 length equals 14 residues. Trimming stripped 0 bases from V and 7 bases from J, with 12 bases between. Germline-derived CDR1 and CDR2 are MNHEY and SMNVEV (reference sequence).

The sample holds many counts of this clonotype. The chain uses TRBV19 and TRBJ1-5; 8 nucleotides align to TRBD1. Germline assignment: CDR1 LNHDA and CDR2 SQIVND (reference sequence). V dropped 3 bases and J dropped 7; count of bases not matched to a gene: 5. The CDR3 extends over 14 amino acids. CDR3 loop: CASSMDREDQPQHF. The CDR3 DNA sequence: TGTGCCAGTAGTATGGACAGGGAAGACCAGCCCCAGCATTTT.

This clonotype was seen a few times. The chain joins TRBV30 to TRBJ1-5, with D tentatively TRBD1 (5 bases). V gave up 0 bases and J gave up 4 bases, with 13 bases separating them. Germline V gives CDR1 GTSNPN, CDR2 SVGIG (reference sequence). This CDR3 comprises 15 residues. The CDR3 DNA follows: TGTGCCTGGAGTGTACGGGGCAGGCGGAATCAGCCCCAGCATTTT. It translates to CAWSVRGRRNQPQHF. The whole variable domain, filled in from reference TRBV30 and TRBJ1-5, reads SQTIHQWPATLVQPVGSPLSLECTVEGTSNPNLYWYRQAAGRGLQLLFYSVGIGQISSEVPQNLSASRPQDRQFILSSKKLLLSDSGFYLCAWSVRGRRNQPQHFGDGTRLSIL.

This clonotype was counted many times. This chain joins TRBV30 and TRBJ1-1, with 8 bases aligning to TRBD1. The CDR3 is 14 amino acids. Germline V gene data show CDR1 as GTSNPN and CDR2 as SVGIG (reference sequence). Germline trimming cut 2 bases from V and 4 bases from J; bases unmatched to any gene: 6. CDR3 DNA: TGTGCCTGGAGTTTGACAGGGGTACGCACTGAAGCTTTCTTT. This gives the protein CAWSLTGVRTEAFF.

The CDR3 sequence is CASSFGHNTEAFF. Here the CDR3 DNA reads TGTGCCAGCAGTTTCGGCCACAACACTGAAGCTTTCTTT. The V call is TRBV12-3 or TRBV12-4, the J call TRBJ1-1, with unresolved D. This CDR3 has 13 amino acids. Between the trimmed V and J ends, which lost 3 bases and 2 bases, there was a span of 7 bases.

The sample holds many counts of this clonotype. The chain has TRBV12-3 or TRBV12-4 and TRBJ2-7; a weak D match, TRBD2 (5 bases). The CDR3 sequence is 14 residues long. Between the trimmed V and J ends, which lost 5 bases and 2 bases, there was a span of 13 bases. The CDR3 loop is CASSPGLGAYEQYF. The CDR3 region has the DNA TGTGCCAGCAGTCCCGGACTGGGAGCCTACGAGCAGTACTTC.

In this sample, this clonotype turned up many times. The gene calls are TRBV7-9 and TRBJ2-7; possible D gene TRBD2, 5 bases. The germline V and J ends were trimmed by 5 bases and 6 bases, with 14 bases remaining between them. CDR1 is SEHNR and CDR2 is FQNEAQ in the germline V gene (reference sequence). The CDR3 consists of 13 residues. The CDR3 sequence: CASSLSGRGEQYF. For the CDR3, the DNA is TGTGCCAGCAGCCTCTCTGGACGGGGCGAGCAGTACTTC.

This clonotype was recorded a few times. The chain joins TRBV12-3 or TRBV12-4 to TRBJ1-2, with D uncertain. V was pared by 5 bases and J by 0 bases, with 13 bases between. This CDR3 comprises 15 residues. Here the CDR3 reads CASSGVATTNYGYTF. CDR3 nucleotides: TGTGCCAGCAGTGGGGTGGCCACTACTAACTATGGCTACACCTTC.

This clonotype was seen repeatedly, ten times or more. The chain has TRBV13 and TRBJ2-7; D not certain. The V end lost 5 bases, the J end lost 3 bases, and 11 bases lay between the germline ends. The germline CDR1 and CDR2 sequences are PRHDT and FYEKMQ (reference sequence). The CDR3 contains 13 residues. CDR3 in DNA: TGTGCCAGCAGCGGTCCTGGTCTCTACGAGCAGTACTTC. Translated, it gives CASSGPGLYEQYF.